This T cell receptor (beta chain) originates from a study of OX40 agonist ivuxolimab in advanced cancers. Repertoires were generated with immunoSEQ multiplex PCR, while TCRdb's copy carries only in-frame clones and drops some. The sample lists 55,000 to 85,000 clones, around 86% occurring once. CDR3 size: 14 residues. V shed 4 bases and J shed 2 bases, with 10 bases lying between them. Germline CDR1 and CDR2: SGHNT and YYREEE (reference sequence). Source: CD4+ or CD8+ T cells sorted from blood, taken in a trial of the OX40 agonist ivuxolimab. This TCR derives from an adult with an advanced solid tumor such as melanoma, head and neck, liver or kidney cancer. This rearrangement joins TRBV5-4 to TRBJ2-1; D call uncertain. The CDR3 nucleotides are TGTGCCAGCAGCCTATCTGGCACCTACAATGAGCAGTTCTTC. It codes for CASSLSGTYNEQFF.